This is a list of T cell receptor beta chains from one sample in a study of T cells in Graves' hyperthyroidism and ophthalmopathy. MiXCR, applied by TCRdb to the multiplex PCR reads, yields one record per CDR3 protein. This table has 200,000 or so distinct CDR3 sequences, 17% appearing once. Sequencing was carried out using blood. Source of these receptors: a woman between 45 and 65 years old with Graves' hyperthyroidism. Each CDR3 is given with its conserved first and last residue. A D gene is named only where the DNA matches it firmly. Size values are once, few and many counts, or a class for expanded clones, and some rows have none.

clone size: many; D gene: TRBD2; V gene: TRBV5-1; J gene: TRBJ2-3; CDR3 DNA: TGCGCCAGCAGCGCCCGGACTAGTCGAGCAGATACGCAGTATTTT; CDR3 protein: CASSARTSRADTQYF
clone size: few; D gene: .; V gene: TRBV5-1; J gene: TRBJ1-2; CDR3 DNA: TGCGCCAGCAGCTTGTCTAACTATGGCTACACCTTC; CDR3 protein: CASSLSNYGYTF
clone size: .; D gene: .; V gene: TRBV6-1; J gene: TRBJ2-7; CDR3 DNA: TGTGCCATCGGGGGCAGGGATCTTTCCTACGAGCAGTACTTC; CDR3 protein: CAIGGRDLSYEQYF
clone size: many; D gene: .; V gene: TRBV19; J gene: TRBJ2-7; CDR3 DNA: TGTGCCAGTAGTATTGCCTTGCCGACAGGTATCTCCTACGAGCAGTACTTC; CDR3 protein: CASSIALPTGISYEQYF
clone size: many; D gene: .; V gene: TRBV29-1; J gene: TRBJ2-7; CDR3 DNA: TGCAGCGTTCGCGTTGTGGGGAGCGAGCAGTACTTC; CDR3 protein: CSVRVVGSEQYF
clone size: many; D gene: .; V gene: TRBV7-9; J gene: TRBJ1-1; CDR3 DNA: TGTGCCAGCAGCGGAGCGGGACATATGAACACTGAAGCTTTCTTT; CDR3 protein: CASSGAGHMNTEAFF
clone size: .; D gene: .; V gene: TRBV20-1; J gene: TRBJ2-6; CDR3 DNA: TGCAGTGCTTTAGTCCCTGGGGCCAACGTCCTGACTTTC; CDR3 protein: CSALVPGANVLTF
clone size: many; D gene: .; V gene: TRBV5-5; J gene: TRBJ1-5; CDR3 DNA: TGTGCCAGCAGCTTGGGGCAGCAAAATCAGCCCCAGCATTTT; CDR3 protein: CASSLGQQNQPQHF
clone size: .; D gene: TRBD2; V gene: TRBV27; J gene: TRBJ2-1; CDR3 DNA: TGTGCCAGCAGTGGGTGGGAGGGTTACAATGAGCAGTTCTTC; CDR3 protein: CASSGWEGYNEQFF
clone size: few; D gene: TRBD2; V gene: TRBV28; J gene: TRBJ2-7; CDR3 DNA: TGTGCCAGCAGTTTACCGTCTAGCGGGAGCTCCTACGAGCAGTACTTC; CDR3 protein: CASSLPSSGSSYEQYF
clone size: many; D gene: TRBD1; V gene: TRBV7-2; J gene: TRBJ2-7; CDR3 DNA: TGTGCCAGCAGCAAGACAGGGAGAGGCTACGAGCAGTACTTC; CDR3 protein: CASSKTGRGYEQYF
clone size: many; D gene: TRBD1; V gene: TRBV12-3/TRBV12-4; J gene: TRBJ1-4; CDR3 DNA: TGTGCCAGCAGCGAGGGACAGGGGTACGGTAATGAAAAACTGTTTTTT; CDR3 protein: CASSEGQGYGNEKLFF
clone size: many; D gene: TRBD2; V gene: TRBV4-2; J gene: TRBJ2-7; CDR3 DNA: TGTGCCAGCAGCCAAAGCGGTGGCGCGGGAGGAGAGCAGTACTTC; CDR3 protein: CASSQSGGAGGEQYF
clone size: many; D gene: TRBD1; V gene: TRBV7-9; J gene: TRBJ1-5; CDR3 DNA: TGTGCCAGCAGCGACGGGACAGGCAATCAGCCCCAGCATTTT; CDR3 protein: CASSDGTGNQPQHF
clone size: few; D gene: .; V gene: TRBV30; J gene: TRBJ1-1; CDR3 DNA: TGTGCCTCAGGCCCTATGGGGACTGAAGCTTTCTTT; CDR3 protein: CASGPMGTEAFF
clone size: .; D gene: .; V gene: TRBV30; J gene: TRBJ2-7; CDR3 DNA: TGTGCCTGGAGTGTAGGCAAACTCGCCTACGAGCAGTACTTC; CDR3 protein: CAWSVGKLAYEQYF
clone size: .; D gene: .; V gene: TRBV5-1; J gene: TRBJ1-4; CDR3 DNA: TGCGCCAGCTGCCCTTCGGGAAACGAAAAACTGTTTTTT; CDR3 protein: CASCPSGNEKLFF
clone size: many; D gene: .; V gene: TRBV14; J gene: TRBJ2-7; CDR3 DNA: TGTGCCAGCAGCCTTGGCCTAGTCTACGAGCAGTACTTC; CDR3 protein: CASSLGLVYEQYF
clone size: many; D gene: .; V gene: TRBV7-9; J gene: TRBJ2-7; CDR3 DNA: TGTGCCAGCGCGCACGGGACCTACGAGCAGTACTTC; CDR3 protein: CASAHGTYEQYF
clone size: .; D gene: TRBD2; V gene: TRBV12-3/TRBV12-4; J gene: TRBJ2-3; CDR3 DNA: TGTGCCAGCGTTGCGACTAGCAGAGATACGCAGTATTTT; CDR3 protein: CASVATSRDTQYF
clone size: .; D gene: .; V gene: TRBV30; J gene: TRBJ1-5; CDR3 DNA: TGTGCCTGGAGTATGGGTAGCAATCAGCCCCAGCATTTT; CDR3 protein: CAWSMGSNQPQHF
clone size: many; D gene: TRBD1; V gene: TRBV5-1; J gene: TRBJ1-1; CDR3 DNA: TGCGCCAGCAGCCCGGGACAGGATTCCACTGAAGCTTTCTTT; CDR3 protein: CASSPGQDSTEAFF
clone size: .; D gene: .; V gene: TRBV9; J gene: TRBJ1-3; CDR3 DNA: TGTGCCAGCAGCGAGAGGGGCGCAAGCTCTGGAAACACCATATATTTT; CDR3 protein: CASSERGASSGNTIYF
clone size: few; D gene: .; V gene: TRBV20-1; J gene: TRBJ2-1; CDR3 DNA: TGCAGTGCTAGAGCTCAAGGGGGGGTTCAGTTCTTC; CDR3 protein: CSARAQGGVQFF
clone size: .; D gene: .; V gene: TRBV2; J gene: TRBJ2-3; CDR3 DNA: TGTGCCAGCAGTATCGGGCACCGCCAAAACCCAGAAAGGTATACGCAGTATTTT; CDR3 protein: CASSIGHRQNPERYTQYF
clone size: many; D gene: .; V gene: TRBV6-5; J gene: TRBJ2-1; CDR3 DNA: TGTGCCAGCAGTTACCACCCAGGGTTGGCCTACAATGAGCAGTTCTTC; CDR3 protein: CASSYHPGLAYNEQFF
clone size: many; D gene: .; V gene: TRBV5-1; J gene: TRBJ1-1; CDR3 DNA: TGCGCCAGCAGCTTGGCCGGAAGGGGCTCTGAAGCTTTCTTT; CDR3 protein: CASSLAGRGSEAFF
clone size: many; D gene: .; V gene: TRBV2; J gene: TRBJ1-1; CDR3 DNA: TGTGCCAGCAGTGAGGGGGCCCGCAAAATGAAAGCTTTCTTT; CDR3 protein: CASSEGARKMKAFF
clone size: few; D gene: TRBD1; V gene: TRBV7-2; J gene: TRBJ1-2; CDR3 DNA: TGTGCCAGCAGTAGGGACAGGGTTGACTATGGCTACACCTTC; CDR3 protein: CASSRDRVDYGYTF
clone size: many; D gene: .; V gene: TRBV7-2; J gene: TRBJ2-1; CDR3 DNA: TGTGCCAGCAGCAACCCCATGGGGAATGAGCAGTTCTTC; CDR3 protein: CASSNPMGNEQFF
clone size: many; D gene: TRBD1; V gene: TRBV27; J gene: TRBJ1-3; CDR3 DNA: TGTGCCAGCAGTACTAACAGACAGGGGACCGGAAACACCATATATTTT; CDR3 protein: CASSTNRQGTGNTIYF
clone size: many; D gene: .; V gene: TRBV7-2; J gene: TRBJ2-3; CDR3 DNA: TGTGCCAGCAGCTCCCCGACTAGAGGCACAGATACGCAGTATTTT; CDR3 protein: CASSSPTRGTDTQYF
clone size: .; D gene: .; V gene: TRBV30; J gene: TRBJ1-1; CDR3 DNA: TGTGCCTGGAGTGTACTAAGGCCAGGGGAAAAGGACACTGAAGCTTTCTTT; CDR3 protein: CAWSVLRPGEKDTEAFF
clone size: many; D gene: .; V gene: TRBV7-9; J gene: TRBJ1-2; CDR3 DNA: TGTGCCAGCAGCTACGGACAGACCTATGGCTACACCTTC; CDR3 protein: CASSYGQTYGYTF
clone size: .; D gene: .; V gene: TRBV10-3; J gene: TRBJ1-5; CDR3 DNA: TGTGCCATCAGCCCCAGACAGATCGGCGTTTCTGGCAATCAGCCCCAGCATTTT; CDR3 protein: CAISPRQIGVSGNQPQHF
clone size: few; D gene: TRBD2; V gene: TRBV9; J gene: TRBJ2-1; CDR3 DNA: TGTGCCAGCAGCGCCTTTCTACTAGCGGGACAGCGACATGAGCAGTTCTTC; CDR3 protein: CASSAFLLAGQRHEQFF
clone size: many; D gene: TRBD1; V gene: TRBV6-2/TRBV6-3; J gene: TRBJ2-5; CDR3 DNA: TGTGCCAGCAGCCCCCGGGACAGGGGGCGCTTGGAGACCCAGTACTTC; CDR3 protein: CASSPRDRGRLETQYF
clone size: few; D gene: TRBD2; V gene: TRBV4-2; J gene: TRBJ2-2; CDR3 DNA: TGTGCCAGCAGCCAAGATTCTAGCGGGAGAGCGAACACCGGGGAGCTGTTTTTT; CDR3 protein: CASSQDSSGRANTGELFF
clone size: many; D gene: .; V gene: TRBV6-1; J gene: TRBJ1-1; CDR3 DNA: TGTGCCAGCAGGACCGACACGAACACTGAAGCTTTCTTT; CDR3 protein: CASRTDTNTEAFF
clone size: many; D gene: TRBD2; V gene: TRBV11-2; J gene: TRBJ2-7; CDR3 DNA: TGTGCCAGCAGCTTAGCCGGATTTAGCGGGAGGGCGTTCCCCTCCTACGAGCAGTACTTC; CDR3 protein: CASSLAGFSGRAFPSYEQYF
clone size: .; D gene: .; V gene: TRBV7-2; J gene: TRBJ2-7; CDR3 DNA: TGTGCCAGCAGCTTACCCGGGACAAAAAGCTCCTACGAGCAGTACTTC; CDR3 protein: CASSLPGTKSSYEQYF
clone size: many; D gene: .; V gene: TRBV6-4; J gene: TRBJ2-2; CDR3 DNA: TGTGCCAGCAGTGACTCATCCACCGGGGAGCTGTTTTTT; CDR3 protein: CASSDSSTGELFF
clone size: .; D gene: TRBD2; V gene: TRBV5-1; J gene: TRBJ2-5; CDR3 DNA: TGCGCCAGCAGCTTTGGACTAGCGGGAGTCTTGGGGGAGACCCAGTACTTC; CDR3 protein: CASSFGLAGVLGETQYF
clone size: many; D gene: .; V gene: TRBV11-3; J gene: TRBJ2-1; CDR3 DNA: TGTGCCAGCAGCTGGCCAGACAACAATGAGCAGTTCTTC; CDR3 protein: CASSWPDNNEQFF
clone size: many; D gene: .; V gene: TRBV3-1; J gene: TRBJ1-1; CDR3 DNA: TGTGCCAGCAGCCGGACGGGGGTAGAAGCTTTCTTT; CDR3 protein: CASSRTGVEAFF
clone size: many; D gene: TRBD2; V gene: TRBV20-1; J gene: TRBJ2-5; CDR3 DNA: TGCAGTGCTAGGGATGAACGGGAGGACATTTCGGAGACCCAGTACTTC; CDR3 protein: CSARDEREDISETQYF
clone size: .; D gene: .; V gene: TRBV11-2; J gene: TRBJ2-1; CDR3 DNA: TGTGCCAGCAGCCAACCGGACTGGTACTCCTACAATGAGCAGTTCTTC; CDR3 protein: CASSQPDWYSYNEQFF
clone size: many; D gene: TRBD2; V gene: TRBV6-1; J gene: TRBJ2-5; CDR3 DNA: TGTGCCAGCAGCCTTGGACTAGCGGGAGGGCGGGGTGAGACCCAGTACTTC; CDR3 protein: CASSLGLAGGRGETQYF
clone size: few; D gene: .; V gene: TRBV19; J gene: TRBJ2-1; CDR3 DNA: TGTGCCAGTACCTTCGGCAGGGAGCAGTTCTTC; CDR3 protein: CASTFGREQFF
clone size: .; D gene: .; V gene: TRBV28; J gene: TRBJ2-1; CDR3 DNA: TGTGCCAGCAGTCAAAGAGAGGGTAAGCAGTTCTTC; CDR3 protein: CASSQREGKQFF
clone size: .; D gene: TRBD2; V gene: TRBV20-1; J gene: TRBJ2-1; CDR3 DNA: TGCAGTGCTGCCGGGACTAGCGGGAGGAGTCCCTACAATGAGCAGTTCTTC; CDR3 protein: CSAAGTSGRSPYNEQFF
clone size: few; D gene: TRBD2; V gene: TRBV19; J gene: TRBJ2-1; CDR3 DNA: TGTGCCAGTAGTAAGGGACTAGCGGGAGTCGATGAGCAGTTCTTC; CDR3 protein: CASSKGLAGVDEQFF
clone size: .; D gene: TRBD1; V gene: TRBV30; J gene: TRBJ1-1; CDR3 DNA: TGTGCCTGGAGTGGACAGGGGGGACTCAACACTGAAGCTTTCTTT; CDR3 protein: CAWSGQGGLNTEAFF
clone size: .; D gene: .; V gene: TRBV6-5; J gene: TRBJ1-1; CDR3 DNA: TGTGCCAGCAGTTACGAGGCGCTGGGCGGGGAAGCTTTCTTT; CDR3 protein: CASSYEALGGEAFF
clone size: .; D gene: TRBD1; V gene: TRBV7-3; J gene: TRBJ2-3; CDR3 DNA: TGTGCCAGCACATTGACAGGGCACCCCACAGATACGCAGTATTTT; CDR3 protein: CASTLTGHPTDTQYF
clone size: many; D gene: .; V gene: TRBV3-1; J gene: TRBJ2-7; CDR3 DNA: TGTGCCAGCAGCGACCGGGGCCTCTACGAGCAGTACTTC; CDR3 protein: CASSDRGLYEQYF
clone size: many; D gene: TRBD2; V gene: TRBV28; J gene: TRBJ2-3; CDR3 DNA: TGTGCCAGCAGTTTCCCGGGGCGGGAGGGCCGCACAGATACGCAGTATTTT; CDR3 protein: CASSFPGREGRTDTQYF
clone size: many; D gene: .; V gene: TRBV7-8; J gene: TRBJ2-4; CDR3 DNA: TGTGCCAGCAGCTTAGTATCTAGCGCGAACATTCAGTACTTC; CDR3 protein: CASSLVSSANIQYF
clone size: .; D gene: .; V gene: TRBV7-8; J gene: TRBJ1-3; CDR3 DNA: TGTGCCAGCAGCTCCGGGAAACAGGGCTTGAGCTCTGGAAACACCATATATTTT; CDR3 protein: CASSSGKQGLSSGNTIYF
clone size: many; D gene: TRBD2; V gene: TRBV7-2; J gene: TRBJ2-1; CDR3 DNA: TGTGCCAGCAGCTTGGGGACTAGTAGACTCAATGAGCAGTTCTTC; CDR3 protein: CASSLGTSRLNEQFF